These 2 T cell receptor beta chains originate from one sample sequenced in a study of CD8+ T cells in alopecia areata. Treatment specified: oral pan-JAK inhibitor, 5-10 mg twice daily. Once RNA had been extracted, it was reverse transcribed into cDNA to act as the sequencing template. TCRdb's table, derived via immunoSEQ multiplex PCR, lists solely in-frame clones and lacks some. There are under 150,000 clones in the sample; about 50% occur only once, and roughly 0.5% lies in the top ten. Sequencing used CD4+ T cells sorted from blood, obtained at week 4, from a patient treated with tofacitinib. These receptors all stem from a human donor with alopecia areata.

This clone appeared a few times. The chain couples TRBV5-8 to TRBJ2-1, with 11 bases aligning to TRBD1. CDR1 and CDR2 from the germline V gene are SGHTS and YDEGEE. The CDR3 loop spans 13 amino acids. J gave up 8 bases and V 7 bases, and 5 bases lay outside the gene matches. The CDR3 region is CASGRTGGDEQFF. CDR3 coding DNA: TGTGCCAGCGGTAGGACAGGGGGCGATGAGCAGTTCTTC.

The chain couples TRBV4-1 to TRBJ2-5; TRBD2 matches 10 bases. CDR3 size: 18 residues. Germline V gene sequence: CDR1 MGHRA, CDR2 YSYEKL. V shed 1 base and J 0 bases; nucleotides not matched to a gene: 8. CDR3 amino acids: CASSQGRSGRADQETQYF. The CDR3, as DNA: TGCGCCAGCAGCCAAGGTAGAAGCGGGAGGGCCGACCAAGAGACCCAGTACTTC.